This T cell receptor (beta chain) is drawn from a study of blood T cell repertoires in COVID-19. Study as a whole: The United States, Italy and Spain supplied acute and convalescent COVID-19 samples. T cells, B-cell-depleted T cells, or PBMCs provided the cDNA or gDNA that served as material.

Per the authors' pipeline: Reference gene primers were amplified, and this amplification served to estimate nucleated cell counts. Assay: immunoSEQ multiplex PCR; the TCRdb copy retains only in-frame clones and omits some. Clone size and the V and J calls come from that table; the DNA yielded D and trimming. The table lists 250,000 to 300,000 clones, approximately 87% of them singletons, with 12% in the top ten. Seattle-derived patients entered the study during active infection and were followed longitudinally. Deletions cut 4 bases from V and 2 bases from J, with 12 bases between. The CDR3 has 15 residues. The V gene's germline CDR1 is LGHDT and CDR2 YNNKEL (reference sequence).

The sequenced sample consisted of peripheral blood. The source is a woman aged 25 to 39 with COVID-19, enrolled during active disease. The V call is TRBV3-1 (or the pseudogene TRBV3-2), the J call TRBJ2-1; D ambiguous. CDR3 region: CASSLEPPTYNEQFF. CDR3 nucleotides: TGTGCCAGCAGCCTCGAACCCCCTACCTACAATGAGCAGTTCTTC.